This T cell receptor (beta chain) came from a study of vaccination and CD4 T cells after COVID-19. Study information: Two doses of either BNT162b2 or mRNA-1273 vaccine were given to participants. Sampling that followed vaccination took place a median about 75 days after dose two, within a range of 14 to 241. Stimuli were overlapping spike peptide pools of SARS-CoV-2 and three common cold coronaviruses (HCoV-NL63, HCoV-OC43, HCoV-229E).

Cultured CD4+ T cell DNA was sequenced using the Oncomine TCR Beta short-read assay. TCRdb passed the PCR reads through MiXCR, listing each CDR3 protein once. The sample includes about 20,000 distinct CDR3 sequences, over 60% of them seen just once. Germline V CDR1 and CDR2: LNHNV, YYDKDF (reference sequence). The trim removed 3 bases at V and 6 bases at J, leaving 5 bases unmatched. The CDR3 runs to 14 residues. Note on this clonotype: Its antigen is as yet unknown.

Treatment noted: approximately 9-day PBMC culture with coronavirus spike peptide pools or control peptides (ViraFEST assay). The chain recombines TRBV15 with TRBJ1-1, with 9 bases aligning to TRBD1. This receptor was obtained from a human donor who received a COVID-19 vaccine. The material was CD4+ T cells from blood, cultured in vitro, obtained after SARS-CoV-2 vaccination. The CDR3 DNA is TGTGCCACCAGCAGGAGACAGGGGGGTGCTGAAGCTTTCTTT. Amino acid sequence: CATSRRQGGAEAFF.